This TCR beta chain was obtained from a study of cytomegalovirus exposure and HLA in healthy donors (dated by TCRdb to about 2017). With respect to the entire study: According to an earlier analysis of a few hundred of the donors, about 179 million T cells yielded 117 million unique TCR beta sequences and approximately 300 Gb of sequence data. Typing coverage varied by locus: 629-630 donors for A, B, C, DRB1 and DQB1; about 520 for DQA1; over 600 for DPA1; around 450 for DPB1. A few DR-DQ haplotypes were handled as single units for association and clustering because linkage in the cohort was strong. An earlier analysis of a few hundred of the donors applied high-throughput TCR beta sequencing to assess whether each TCR beta V gene segment acted as functional or pseudogenic. A later genetic analysis took genome-wide SNP genotypes for about 65% of the roughly 670 donors and used that subset as a discovery cohort. Donor age, sex, ethnicity and CMV serostatus were compiled alongside the repertoire data. Class I and class II HLA loci were covered by the typing at four-digit resolution. A later analysis re-examined previously published TCR beta repertoires from over 500 donors and added high-resolution HLA genotyping to investigate patterns of TCR occurrence. The study aimed to test whether cataloging public T cell receptors could reveal signatures of past pathogen exposure. Among around 400 genotyped donors of the cohort, an average of about 240,000 unique TCR beta nucleotide sequences was sequenced per donor, of which 15% to 20% were non-productive. Roughly 300 gigabases of sequencing data and roughly 80 million unique TCR sequences made up an early release that covered approximately 700 HLA-typed donors. The genetic ancestry cluster associated with self-reported Caucasian donors included around four fifths of the approximately 410 genotyped donors. Rather than using new phenotypic data, the later analysis identified candidate immune exposures from TCR beta sequences and from how often those sequences occurred across donors. To predict cytomegalovirus infection status, the study combined high-throughput TCR immunosequencing, statistical association of individual TCRs with disease status, and machine learning. All discovery cohort repertoires had been generated on a single sequencing platform. A separate validation cohort of 100 to 150 different subjects was used in addition to the 666-subject first cohort. The study used immunosequencing to profile the T cell repertoires of some 600 subjects and linked those repertoires to cytomegalovirus serostatus.

The germline ends are 14 bases apart after V is trimmed by 5 bases and J by 3 bases. According to the germline V gene, CDR1 reads MNHEY and CDR2 reads SVGAGI. There are 14 amino acids in the CDR3, from cysteine to phenylalanine inclusive. The retained sequence is limited to the CDR3, 42 bases, with the frame set at the first base. As for this clone: Its antigen is still unknown. Base-call qualities are not available, and no considerably larger clone is one nucleotide away.

The library came from the immunoSEQ multiplex PCR assay. For the multiplex PCR, a mixture combining 60 forward primers for TCR Vbeta segments and 13 reverse primers for TCR Jbeta segments was used. Amplification of the CDR3 region of rearranged TCR beta genes was performed with a multiplex PCR assay on genomic DNA. The amplified TCR beta libraries were sequenced on the Illumina HiSeq System as 87-base-pair reads. The paper's data handling went like this. A later analysis tallied 75 million to 95 million unique TCR beta chains across the 650 to 750 repertoires, and about 12 million of those chains were shared by two or more donors. To remove PCR and sequencing errors, raw reads were error-corrected and collapsed into unique sequences using a nearest-neighbor algorithm that merged closely related sequences. To assign V, D and J gene segments, CDR3 sequences were aligned to IMGT reference sequences. For a sequence to be retained, at least a six-nucleotide match to both a V gene segment and a J gene segment was required. Rearrangements were classified as productive when the CDR3 lacked stop codons and remained in frame with V and J, and all other rearrangements were classified as non-productive. CDR3 was defined according to IMGT convention as the region running from the second conserved V-encoded cysteine to the conserved J-encoded phenylalanine. Sequences without an unambiguous match to a single V gene segment were excluded from the earlier analysis of about 630 of the donors. An earlier analysis of several hundred of the donors classified V segments as functional when productive rearrangements were above 56.7% and as segregating when the standard deviation between donors was above 5%. A statistical classification framework was built for diagnosing cytomegalovirus status from the catalog of TCR beta chain sequences. In a later analysis, V and J genes were assigned by comparing TCR nucleotide sequences against IMGT/GENE-DB human TR gene sequences. A later analysis assigned CDR3 sequences and most-parsimonious VDJ recombination scenarios with the TCRdist pipeline. In a later analysis, every TCR beta chain was defined by the combination of its CDR3 amino acid sequence and its V-gene family, and reads without a unique V-gene family were dropped. As a way to deal with suspected cross-contamination and a sequencing artifact, a later analysis dropped 450 to 600 nucleotide sequences that were highly shared and had low generation probability. In a later analysis, a clonal expansion index for each public chain was calculated from normalized within-repertoire ranks of inferred template counts. Generation probabilities in a later analysis came from a VDJ recombination model fitted to out-of-frame rearrangements, and those results were checked against IGoR. In a later analysis, TCR-TCR, TCR-HLA and TCR-CMV co-occurrence was scored with hypergeometric tests, and a repertoire-size bias correction was applied to TCR pairs. False discovery rates were estimated in a later analysis by permuting HLA or CMV assignments 20 times. In a later analysis, co-occurring TCRs were grouped using DBSCAN, and TCRdist sequence similarity was added for clustering within HLA-allele-positive subsets. For co-occurrence clustering, repertoires with fewer than 30,000 or more than 120,000 public chains were excluded, along with four to six repertoires with anomalous nucleotide sharing. The table comes from immuneACCESS by way of TCRdb, which keeps in-frame sequences with V and J called. Part of the clones is missing from these tables; in studies checked, under half for an unresolved V gene and the rest for unknown reasons. For V, J and clone size, that table is used; D and trimming come from the DNA. The sample table lists some 150,000 clones, roughly 80% of them with a count of one. The leading ten clones occupy approximately 7% of the sample.

In total, 600 or so healthy bone marrow donors made up the cohort. Cohort members were all nominally healthy when sampled, although unrecorded immune exposures were likely present. The donor was CMV seropositive and belonged to the group of 250 to 300 seropositive cohort members. Every donor gave a peripheral blood sample, and the peripheral blood mononuclear cells from that sample were used for TCR beta sequencing. Genomic DNA extraction from the blood cell samples was performed with the Qiagen DNeasy Blood Extraction Kit. What the study reported, not specific to this receptor: In a later analysis, several top co-occurrence clusters were reported to appear linked to parvovirus B19, influenza, CMV and Epstein-Barr virus. The classifier was reported to diagnose cytomegalovirus status with high specificity and sensitivity in both the original and validation cohorts. The sequencing pipeline was judged likely to have produced a cluster of highly shared sequence variants as a technical artifact. Presence/absence analyses assumed roughly uniform sequencing depth across donors, an assumption that may not hold. Linkage disequilibrium might explain the correlated functional status among segregating V segments, but an unknown experimental factor could not be excluded. According to the authors, the approach could potentially be generalized to other disease states and immunological phenotypes. A further reported finding was that TCR beta sequences accurately predicted the HLA-A and HLA-B alleles for most subjects in the first cohort. While some public TCRs were present in many individuals, most TCR sequences turned up only very rarely across donors. In a later analysis, HLA-associated TCR beta chains showed more clonal expansion and lower generation probabilities than non-associated chains that were equally common. Strong co-occurrence of HLA alleles, especially DR and DQ, made assigning TCR associations to individual alleles difficult. According to a later genetic analysis, donors in an Asian-associated ancestry cluster had fewer N-insertions in productive TCRs than the approximately 670-donor mean. Because counts were too low, roughly 16 rarely observed V segments, including chromosome 9 orphons, were excluded from the earlier analysis of about 500 of the donors. The study listed 150 to 200 TCR beta chains as associated with cytomegalovirus. This cohort had only TCR beta chains sequenced, and the lack of alpha or paired-chain data limited which features could be detected. In a later analysis, the rate of TCR association differed among HLA loci, with DRB1 alleles having the most associated TCRs and HLA-C alleles having the fewest. In a later analysis, around 17,000 TCR beta sequences were associated with specific HLA alleles at a false discovery rate of 0.05. In vitro tests confirmed that three of the cytomegalovirus-associated TCR beta chains recognize cytomegalovirus antigens. Because some donors lacked HLA typing at each locus, the association tests relied only on the typed subset. An earlier analysis of 587 of the donors showed that most TCR beta V segments appeared in productive rearrangements either about 90% or about 30% of the time, which broadly matched IMGT annotations. The 87-base-pair reads could not distinguish some IMGT-functional V segments, including TRBV6-2 and TRBV6-3, so those segments were excluded. A later analysis found that most CMV-associated TCR beta chains appeared HLA-restricted, with HLA associations seemingly driven largely by CMV exposure. In a later genetic analysis, a missense DCLRE1C variant was associated with V-gene and J-gene trimming of TCR beta chains, and the association was replicated in an independent cohort. CMV serostatus was the only immune exposure information available for the cohort.

Material: PBMCs. The TCR was taken from a woman aged 25 to 45 in good health and CMV-seropositive. The V gene is TRBV6-5 and the J gene is TRBJ2-7; a tentative D match to TRBD1 spans 6 bases. The CDR3 here reads CASSAWDKNYEQYF. The DNA sequence is given as TGTGCCAGCAGTGCCTGGGACAAGAACTACGAGCAGTACTTC.